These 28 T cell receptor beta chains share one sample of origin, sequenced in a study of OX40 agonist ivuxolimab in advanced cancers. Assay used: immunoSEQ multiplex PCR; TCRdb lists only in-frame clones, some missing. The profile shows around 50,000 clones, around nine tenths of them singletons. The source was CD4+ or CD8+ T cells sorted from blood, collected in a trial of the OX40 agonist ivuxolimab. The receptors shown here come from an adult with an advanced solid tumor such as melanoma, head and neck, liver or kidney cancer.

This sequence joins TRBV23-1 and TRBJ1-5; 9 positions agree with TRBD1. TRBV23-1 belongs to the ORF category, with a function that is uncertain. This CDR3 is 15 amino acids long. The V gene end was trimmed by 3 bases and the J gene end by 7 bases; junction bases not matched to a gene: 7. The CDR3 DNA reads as TGCGCCAGCAGTCAGGGACAGGGAATCAGGCAGCCCCAGCATTTT. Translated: CASSQGQGIRQPQHF.

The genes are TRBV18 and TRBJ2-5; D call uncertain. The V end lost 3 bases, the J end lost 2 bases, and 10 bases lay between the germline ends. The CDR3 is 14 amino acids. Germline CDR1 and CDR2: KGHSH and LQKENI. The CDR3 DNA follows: TGTGCCAGCTCACCGCTAGGGCCACAAGAGACCCAGTACTTC. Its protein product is CASSPLGPQETQYF.

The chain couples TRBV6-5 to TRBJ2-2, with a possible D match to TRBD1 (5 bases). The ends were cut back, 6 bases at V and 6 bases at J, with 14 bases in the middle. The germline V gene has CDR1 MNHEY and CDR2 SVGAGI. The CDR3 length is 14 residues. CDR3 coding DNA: TGTGCCAGCAGCCGAGACAGTACCCCCGGGGAGCTGTTTTTT. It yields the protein CASSRDSTPGELFF.

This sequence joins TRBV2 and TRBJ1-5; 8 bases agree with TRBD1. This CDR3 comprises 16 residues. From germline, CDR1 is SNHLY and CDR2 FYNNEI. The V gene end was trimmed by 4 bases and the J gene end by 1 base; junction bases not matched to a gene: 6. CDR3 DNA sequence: TGTGCCAGCAGTGGGGAGTACAGGGGGAGCAATCAGCCCCAGCATTTT. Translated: CASSGEYRGSNQPQHF.

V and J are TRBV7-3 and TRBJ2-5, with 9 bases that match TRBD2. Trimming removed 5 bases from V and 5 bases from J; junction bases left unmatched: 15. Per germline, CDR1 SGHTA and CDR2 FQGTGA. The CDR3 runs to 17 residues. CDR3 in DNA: TGTGCCAGCAGCCCAAACCCTTGGACTAGCGTTTGGGAGACCCAGTACTTC. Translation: CASSPNPWTSVWETQYF.

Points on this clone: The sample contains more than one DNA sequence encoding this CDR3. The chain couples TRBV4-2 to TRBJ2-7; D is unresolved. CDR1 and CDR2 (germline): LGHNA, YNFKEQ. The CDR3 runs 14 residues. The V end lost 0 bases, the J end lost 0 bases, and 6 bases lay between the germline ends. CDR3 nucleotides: TGTGCCAGCAGCCAAGATCTGCTCTCCTACGAGCAGTACTTC. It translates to CASSQDLLSYEQYF.

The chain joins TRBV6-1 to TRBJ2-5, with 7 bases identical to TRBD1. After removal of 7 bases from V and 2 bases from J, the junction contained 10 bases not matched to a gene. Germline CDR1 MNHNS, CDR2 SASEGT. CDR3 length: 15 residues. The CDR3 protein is CASTITLTGQETQYF. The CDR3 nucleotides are TGTGCCAGCACCATTACTTTGACAGGGCAAGAGACCCAGTACTTC.

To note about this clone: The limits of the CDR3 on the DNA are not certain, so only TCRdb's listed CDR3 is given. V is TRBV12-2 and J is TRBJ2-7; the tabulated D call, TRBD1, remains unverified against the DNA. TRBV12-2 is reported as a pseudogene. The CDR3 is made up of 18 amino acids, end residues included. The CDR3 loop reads CASRLDYRVGVGSYEQYF.

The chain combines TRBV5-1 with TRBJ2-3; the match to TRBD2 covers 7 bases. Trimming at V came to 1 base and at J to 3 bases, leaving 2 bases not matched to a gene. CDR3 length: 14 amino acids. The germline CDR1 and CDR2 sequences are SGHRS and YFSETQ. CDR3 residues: CASSLTSETDTQYF. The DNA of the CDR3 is TGCGCCAGCAGCTTGACTAGCGAAACAGATACGCAGTATTTT.

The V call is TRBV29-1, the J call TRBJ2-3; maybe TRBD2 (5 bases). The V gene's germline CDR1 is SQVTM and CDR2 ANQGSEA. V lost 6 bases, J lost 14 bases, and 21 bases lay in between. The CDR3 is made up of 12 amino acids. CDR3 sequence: CSVHSAGPDRYF. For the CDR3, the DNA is TGCAGCGTCCATAGCGCCGGGCCCGATCGGTATTTT.

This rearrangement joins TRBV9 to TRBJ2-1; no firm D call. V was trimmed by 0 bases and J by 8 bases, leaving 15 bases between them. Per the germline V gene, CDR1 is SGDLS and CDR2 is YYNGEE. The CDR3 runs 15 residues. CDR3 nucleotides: TGTGCCAGCAGCGTAGAGAACCCGGGTGACCATGAGCAGTTCTTC. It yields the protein CASSVENPGDHEQFF.

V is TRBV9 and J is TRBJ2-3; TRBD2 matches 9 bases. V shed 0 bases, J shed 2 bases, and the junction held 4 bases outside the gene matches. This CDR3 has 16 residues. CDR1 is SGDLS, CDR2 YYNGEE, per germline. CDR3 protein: CASSVAGLATTDTQYF. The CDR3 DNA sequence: TGTGCCAGCAGCGTAGCAGGACTAGCGACCACAGATACGCAGTATTTT.

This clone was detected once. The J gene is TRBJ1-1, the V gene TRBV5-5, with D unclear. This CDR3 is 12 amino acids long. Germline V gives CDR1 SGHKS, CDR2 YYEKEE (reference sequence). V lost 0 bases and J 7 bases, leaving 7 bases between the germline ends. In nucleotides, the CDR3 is TGTGCCAGCAGCTTGGGTTCCGGTGAAGCTTTCTTT. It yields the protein CASSLGSGEAFF.

CDR3 in amino acids: CASSEKWGSNEQYF. CDR3 DNA sequence: TGCGCCAGCAGTGAAAAATGGGGTTCGAACGAGCAGTACTTC. This chain joins TRBV10-1 and TRBJ2-7; D is ambiguous. V was clipped by 3 bases and J by 5 bases, with 14 bases between them. The V gene's germline CDR1 is WNHNN and CDR2 SYGVQD (reference sequence). This CDR3 region has 14 residues.

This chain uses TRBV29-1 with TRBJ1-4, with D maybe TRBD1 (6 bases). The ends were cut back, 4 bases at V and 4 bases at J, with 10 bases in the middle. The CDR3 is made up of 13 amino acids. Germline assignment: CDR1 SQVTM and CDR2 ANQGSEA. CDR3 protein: CSVGGHFNEKLFF. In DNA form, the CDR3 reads TGCAGCGTTGGGGGACACTTTAATGAAAAACTGTTTTTT. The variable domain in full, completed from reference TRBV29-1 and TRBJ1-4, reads SAVISQKPSRDICQRGTSLTIQCQVDSQVTMMFWYRQQPGQSLTLIATANQGSEATYESGFVIDKFPISRPNLTFSTLTVSNMSPEDSSIYLCSVGGHFNEKLFFGSGTQLSVL.

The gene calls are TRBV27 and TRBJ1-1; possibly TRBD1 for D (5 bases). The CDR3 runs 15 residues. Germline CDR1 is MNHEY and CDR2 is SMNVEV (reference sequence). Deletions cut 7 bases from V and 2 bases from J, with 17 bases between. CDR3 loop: CASKVGRSQNTEAFF. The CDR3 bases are TGTGCCAGCAAGGTGGGGCGAAGCCAAAACACTGAAGCTTTCTTT.

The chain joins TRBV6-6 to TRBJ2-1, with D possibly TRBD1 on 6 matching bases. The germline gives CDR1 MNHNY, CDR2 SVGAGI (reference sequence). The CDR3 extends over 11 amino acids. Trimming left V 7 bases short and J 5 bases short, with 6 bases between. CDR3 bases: TGTGCCAGCAAGGGGGACAATGAGCAGTTCTTC. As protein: CASKGDNEQFF.

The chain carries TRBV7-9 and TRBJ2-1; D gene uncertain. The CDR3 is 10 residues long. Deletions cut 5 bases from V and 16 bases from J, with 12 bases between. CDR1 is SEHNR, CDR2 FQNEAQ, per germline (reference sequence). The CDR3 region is CASSDSRNFF. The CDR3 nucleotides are TGTGCCAGCAGCGACTCTCGGAACTTCTTC. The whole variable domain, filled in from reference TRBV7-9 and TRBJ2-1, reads DTGVSQNPRHKITKRGQNVTFRCDPISEHNRLYWYRQTLGQGPEFLTYFQNEAQLEKSRLLSDRFSAERPKGSFSTLEIQRTEQGDSAMYLCASSDSRNFFGPGTRLTVL.

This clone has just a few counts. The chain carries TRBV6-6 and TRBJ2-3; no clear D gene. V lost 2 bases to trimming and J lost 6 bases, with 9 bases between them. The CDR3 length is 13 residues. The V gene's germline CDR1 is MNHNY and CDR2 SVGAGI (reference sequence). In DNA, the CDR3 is TGTGCCAGCAGTTACCAATGGTCGGATACGCAGTATTTT. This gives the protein CASSYQWSDTQYF.

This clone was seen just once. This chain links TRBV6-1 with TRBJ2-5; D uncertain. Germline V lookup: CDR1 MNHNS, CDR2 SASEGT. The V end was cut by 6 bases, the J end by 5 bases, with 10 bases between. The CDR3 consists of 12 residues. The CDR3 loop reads CASSVRRETQYF. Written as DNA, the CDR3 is TGTGCCAGCAGCGTCCGTAGGGAGACCCAGTACTTC.

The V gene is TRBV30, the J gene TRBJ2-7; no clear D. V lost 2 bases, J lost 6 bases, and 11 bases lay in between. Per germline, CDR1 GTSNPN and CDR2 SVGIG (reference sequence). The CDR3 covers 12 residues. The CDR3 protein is CAWSSSLGEQYF. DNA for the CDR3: TGTGCCTGGAGTTCAAGCCTCGGCGAGCAGTACTTC.

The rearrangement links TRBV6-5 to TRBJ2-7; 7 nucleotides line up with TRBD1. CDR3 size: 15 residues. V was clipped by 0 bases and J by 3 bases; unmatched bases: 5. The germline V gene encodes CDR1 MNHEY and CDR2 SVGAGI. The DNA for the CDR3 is TGTGCCAGCAGTTACTCTGGACAGGCAAACTACGAGCAGTACTTC. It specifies CASSYSGQANYEQYF.

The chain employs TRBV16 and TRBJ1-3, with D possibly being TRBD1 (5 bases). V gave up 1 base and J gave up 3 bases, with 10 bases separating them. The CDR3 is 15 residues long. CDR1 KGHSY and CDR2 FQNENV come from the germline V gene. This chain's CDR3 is CASSQWGSIGNTIYF. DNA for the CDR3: TGTGCCAGCAGCCAATGGGGCTCAATTGGAAACACCATATATTTT. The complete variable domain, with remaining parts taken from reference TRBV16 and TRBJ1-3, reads GEEVAQTPKHLVRGEGQKAKLYCAPIKGHSYVFWYQQVLKNEFKFLISFQNENVFDETGMPKERFSAKCLPNSPCSLEIQATKLEDSAVYFCASSQWGSIGNTIYFGEGSWLTVV.

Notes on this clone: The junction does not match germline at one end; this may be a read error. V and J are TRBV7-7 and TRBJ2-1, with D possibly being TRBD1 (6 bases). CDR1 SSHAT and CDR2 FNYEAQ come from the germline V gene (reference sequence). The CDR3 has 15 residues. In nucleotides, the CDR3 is TGTGCTAGCAGCCCCGACAGGACGGCCTACAATGAGCAGTTCTTC. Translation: CASSPDRTAYNEQFF.

CDR3 region: CASSFDDGTEAFF. DNA for the CDR3: TGCGCCAGCAGCTTCGACGATGGCACTGAAGCTTTCTTT. The chain combines TRBV5-1 with TRBJ1-1; unclear D gene. This CDR3 region has 13 residues. The V end lost 2 bases, the J end lost 4 bases, and 9 bases lay between the germline ends. CDR1 and CDR2 (germline): SGHRS, YFSETQ.

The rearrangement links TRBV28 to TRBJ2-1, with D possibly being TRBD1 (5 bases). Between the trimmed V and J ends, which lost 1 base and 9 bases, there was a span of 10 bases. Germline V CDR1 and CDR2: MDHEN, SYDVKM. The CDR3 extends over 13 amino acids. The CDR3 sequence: CASSLYFQGEQFF. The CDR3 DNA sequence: TGTGCCAGCAGTTTATATTTTCAGGGTGAGCAGTTCTTC.

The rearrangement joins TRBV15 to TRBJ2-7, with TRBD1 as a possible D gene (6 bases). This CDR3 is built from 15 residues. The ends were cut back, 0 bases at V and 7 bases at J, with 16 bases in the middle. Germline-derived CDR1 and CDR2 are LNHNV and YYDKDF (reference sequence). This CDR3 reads CATSRENRDLGEQYF. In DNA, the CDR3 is TGTGCCACCAGCAGAGAAAACAGGGACCTTGGAGAGCAGTACTTC.

Here the CDR3 reads CSAFRGKLFF. Here the CDR3 DNA reads TGCAGCGCCTTCCGGGGGAAACTGTTTTTT. The chain combines TRBV29-1 with TRBJ1-4; D may be TRBD1 (5 bases). V was shortened by 7 bases and J by 11 bases, with 11 bases between the two germline ends. Germline lookup yields CDR1 SQVTM and CDR2 ANQGSEA. This CDR3 has 10 amino acids.